The 2 T cell receptor beta chains below all came from one sample that was sequenced in a study of Graves' ophthalmopathy and Graves' hyperthyroidism (dated by TCRdb to 2017 to 2018). Data came from an Illumina HiSeq 2000. TCR beta CDR3 regions were amplified from RNA transcripts for repertoire sequencing. HTBI primers and the Qiagen OneStep RT-PCR kit were used in a first-round RT-PCR, which was followed by a second-round multiplex PCR, size selection and purification. The raw public data were reprocessed by TCRdb itself: fastp quality trimming at Q25, MiXCR clonotype calling, in-frame beta chains only. Each CDR3 protein appears once, grouped with its most common genes and DNA. For this sample there are nearly 400,000 distinct CDR3 sequences; 18% appear just once. The ten top clones hold about 1.6% of the sample. The specimen was peripheral blood. The source is a woman under 30 with Graves' ophthalmopathy. Donor details come from another sample of the same person, matched by shared clones.

This clonotype appeared many times. The chain carries TRBV28 and TRBJ1-5; 10 bases match TRBD1. The V gene end was trimmed by 5 bases and the J gene end by 7 bases; junction bases not matched to a gene: 8. The germline V gene has CDR1 MDHEN and CDR2 SYDVKM. The length of the CDR3 is 15 residues. CDR3 region: CASSGTDRGRQPQHF. CDR3 bases: TGTGCCAGCAGTGGGACCGACAGGGGGCGGCAGCCCCAGCATTTT.

Ten or more counts support this clonotype. The CDR3 DNA sequence: TGTGCCAGTTCCTCAAGAGCCAGGGGCGTCAATGGCTACACCTTC. Translation gives CASSSRARGVNGYTF. V gene TRBV19 combines with J gene TRBJ1-2; D might be TRBD1 (6 bases). CDR3 size: 15 residues. CDR1 and CDR2 from the germline V gene are LNHDA and SQIVND (reference sequence). The germline V and J ends were trimmed by 8 bases and 6 bases, with 22 bases remaining between them.